Below, 18 T cell receptor beta chains from the same sample are listed, as sequenced in a study of blood T cells in healthy people across ages (dated by TCRdb to 2013 to 2016). To prepare the library, 5' RACE was applied. TCRdb lists the instrument as Illumina HiSeq 2500. A second PCR of roughly 7 to 11 cycles was performed with a sample-barcoded 5' primer and a J-beta primer mix. The public reads were run again by TCRdb, first through fastp at Q25 and then through MiXCR, and only productive beta chains were kept. Records with the same CDR3 protein are collapsed into one entry carrying the most frequent genes and DNA. In this sample the table shows roughly 830,000 distinct CDR3 sequences, about 59% of which occur a single time. The top ten clonotypes cover 28% of the sample. Sequenced sample: blood. These receptors all come from a man aged 25-45 years in good health.

The CDR3, as DNA: TGTGCCAGCACCCAGGGTCCATACGAGCAGTTCTTC. It encodes CASTQGPYEQFF. This chain links TRBV6-2 or TRBV6-3 with TRBJ2-1; a possible D gene is TRBD1 (5 bases). CDR1 and CDR2 from the germline V gene are MNHEY and SVGEGT. The length of the CDR3 is 12 residues. V was clipped by 7 bases and J by 10 bases, with 14 bases between them.

This clonotype was seen only once. The chain is built from TRBV25-1 and TRBJ2-4; D is uncertain. The ends were cut back, 3 bases at V and 13 bases at J, with 25 bases in the middle. CDR1 MGHDK and CDR2 SYGVNS come from the germline V gene. The CDR3 length is 16 residues. CDR3 sequence reads: CASSDLGHVQSETQYF. CDR3 sequence (DNA): TGTGCCAGCAGTGATCTCGGCCACGTCCAATCGGAAACCCAGTACTTC.

The chain joins TRBV6-6 to TRBJ2-1, with 7 bases that match TRBD1. This CDR3 spans 15 amino acids. The J segment lost 3 bases and the V segment lost 6 bases, leaving 8 bases of the junction unmatched. Germline CDR1 is MNHNY and CDR2 is SVGAGI (reference sequence). In nucleotides, the CDR3 is TGTGCCAGCAGCCCCGGCCACAGGGGCTACAATGAGCAGTTCTTC. Protein: CASSPGHRGYNEQFF.

CDR3 coding DNA: TGTGCCAGCAGTGAATCGACAGAGTCCACTGAAGCTTTCTTT. It specifies CASSESTESTEAFF. The chain recombines TRBV6-4 with TRBJ1-1, with a possible D match to TRBD1 (5 bases). Germline assignment: CDR1 MRHNA and CDR2 SNTAGT. The CDR3 is 14 amino acids. Trimming removed 3 bases at V and 4 bases at J, with 12 bases between.

This clonotype was counted between two and nine times. V and J are TRBV30 and TRBJ2-6, with D unclear. This CDR3 is 15 amino acids long. The germline CDR1 and CDR2 sequences are GTSNPN and SVGIG (reference sequence). V lost 2 bases, J lost 1 base, and 9 bases lay in between. The CDR3 here is CAWSQTLSGANVLTF. The CDR3 DNA reads as TGTGCCTGGAGTCAAACTCTATCTGGGGCCAACGTCCTGACTTTC.

CDR3 loop: CASRFLGLPYEQYF. In DNA form, the CDR3 reads TGTGCCAGCAGATTTCTCGGACTTCCCTACGAGCAGTACTTC. The rearrangement uses TRBV6-2 or TRBV6-3 and TRBJ2-7; D is possibly TRBD2 (5 bases). The CDR3 is 14 residues long. Between the trimmed V and J ends, which lost 6 bases and 2 bases, there was a span of 14 bases. Germline V gene data show CDR1 as MNHEY and CDR2 as SVGEGT.

The gene calls are TRBV4-3 and TRBJ2-1; 10 nucleotides agree with TRBD1. Germline values: CDR1 LGHNA, CDR2 YSLEER. The CDR3 is made up of 20 amino acids. V lost 0 bases to trimming and J lost 4 bases; unmatched junction nucleotides: 15. The CDR3 is CASSQDGVVRGQGWYNEQFF. The CDR3 nucleotides are TGCGCCAGCAGCCAAGACGGGGTCGTGAGGGGACAGGGGTGGTACAATGAGCAGTTCTTC.

This chain links TRBV6-5 with TRBJ2-5, with TRBD2 identical over 13 bases. The CDR3 consists of 16 residues. Per the germline V gene, CDR1 is MNHEY and CDR2 is SVGAGI. The V and J ends lost 4 bases and 2 bases, in that order; junction bases with no gene match: 4. This CDR3 reads CASSSVLAGGQETQYF. CDR3 DNA: TGTGCCAGCAGTTCCGTACTAGCGGGGGGGCAAGAGACCCAGTACTTC.

The chain employs TRBV29-1 and TRBJ2-3; tentatively, D is TRBD1 (5 bases). The CDR3 extends over 19 amino acids. Germline CDR1 and CDR2: SQVTM and ANQGSEA. V shed 8 bases and J shed 2 bases, with 32 bases lying between them. CDR3 protein: CSLADSSGQAPTPTDTQYF. The DNA for the CDR3 is TGCAGCTTAGCCGACAGCTCGGGCCAAGCCCCTACCCCCACAGATACGCAGTATTTT.

This chain links TRBV15 with TRBJ2-4, with TRBD2 identical over 7 bases. The germline gives CDR1 LNHNV, CDR2 YYDKDF (reference sequence). The CDR3 contains 17 residues. J lost 3 bases, V lost 1 base, and 9 bases had no gene match. The CDR3 DNA sequence: TGTGCCACCAGCAGAGGCCAAAGCGGGATTGACAAAAACATTCAGTACTTC. Amino acids: CATSRGQSGIDKNIQYF.

The chain carries TRBV4-3 and TRBJ2-7; TRBD1 aligns across 7 bases. The V segment lost 3 bases and the J segment 2 bases; nucleotides outside the gene matches: 4. The germline gives CDR1 LGHNA, CDR2 YSLEER. The CDR3 covers 14 residues. CDR3 in amino acids: CASSHLGTAYEQYF. As DNA, the CDR3 is TGCGCCAGCAGCCACCTAGGGACAGCCTACGAGCAGTACTTC.

This clonotype was seen once. J is TRBJ2-1 and V is TRBV7-9; D is tentatively TRBD1 or TRBD2 (5 bases each). This CDR3 contains 15 residues. Deletions cut 8 bases from V and 1 base from J, with 15 bases between. The germline V gene has CDR1 SEHNR and CDR2 FQNEAQ (reference sequence). The CDR3 is CASPPGPRSYNEQFF. The CDR3 nucleotides are TGTGCCAGCCCCCCGGGACCGCGTTCCTACAATGAGCAGTTCTTC.

The chain couples TRBV6-4 to TRBJ1-4; tentative D call: TRBD1 (5 bases). Trimming cost V 4 bases and J 8 bases, with 14 bases left between them. The germline gives CDR1 MRHNA, CDR2 SNTAGT. The CDR3 contains 14 residues. In DNA, the CDR3 is TGTGCCAGCAGTGTCCAGGGTGAAGGAGAAAAACTGTTTTTT. Its protein product is CASSVQGEGEKLFF.

The CDR3 sequence is CASSFTGAQTSTDTQYF. CDR3 nucleotide sequence: TGTGCCAGCAGCTTTACAGGGGCCCAAACGAGCACAGATACGCAGTATTTT. The chain uses TRBV11-2 and TRBJ2-3; 7 bases map to TRBD1. Germline loops: CDR1 SGHAT, CDR2 FQNNGV. J gave up 0 bases and V 3 bases, and 9 bases lay outside the gene matches. The CDR3 has 17 amino acids. The full variable domain, completed using reference TRBV11-2 and TRBJ2-3, is EAGVAQSPRYKIIEKRQSVAFWCNPISGHATLYWYQQILGQGPKLLIQFQNNGVVDDSQLPKDRFSAERLKGVDSTLKIQPAKLEDSAVYLCASSFTGAQTSTDTQYFGPGTRLTVL.

The rearrangement links TRBV9 to TRBJ1-2, with D possibly TRBD1 on 6 matching bases. The germline gives CDR1 SGDLS, CDR2 YYNGEE. The CDR3 contains 15 residues. V was clipped by 0 bases and J by 3 bases, with 12 bases between them. The CDR3, as DNA: TGTGCCAGCAGCGTAGACACAGGGATCGACTATGGCTACACCTTC. Amino acids: CASSVDTGIDYGYTF.

The rearrangement uses TRBV6-7 and TRBJ1-1; 7 positions match TRBD1. TRBV6-7 is marked as an open reading frame, function uncertain. This CDR3 spans 16 amino acids. The V gene end was trimmed by 4 bases and the J gene end by 3 bases; junction bases not matched to a gene: 11. CDR3 amino acids: CASSSLDGTAYTEAFF. In nucleotides, the CDR3 is TGTGCCAGCAGTTCCCTAGACGGGACAGCTTACACTGAAGCTTTCTTT.

This clonotype was recorded at least ten times. The CDR3 loop reads CASSPYGVAQFF. CDR3 DNA: TGTGCCAGCAGCCCTTACGGAGTCGCGCAGTTCTTC. This sequence joins TRBV12-3 or TRBV12-4 and TRBJ2-1; D is unclear. Trimming took off 6 bases at V and 12 bases at J, with 15 bases between the two ends. This CDR3 is built from 12 residues.

The rearrangement links TRBV7-9 to TRBJ2-6; tentatively, D is TRBD2 (5 bases). The V end was cut by 4 bases, the J end by 4 bases, with 20 bases between. Germline V gene data show CDR1 as SEHNR and CDR2 as FQNEAQ (reference sequence). The CDR3 extends over 18 amino acids. As DNA, the CDR3 is TGTGCCAGCAGCTCCCTCCCTATCCCTAGGGAGGGGGCCAACGTCCTGACTTTC. Protein: CASSSLPIPREGANVLTF.